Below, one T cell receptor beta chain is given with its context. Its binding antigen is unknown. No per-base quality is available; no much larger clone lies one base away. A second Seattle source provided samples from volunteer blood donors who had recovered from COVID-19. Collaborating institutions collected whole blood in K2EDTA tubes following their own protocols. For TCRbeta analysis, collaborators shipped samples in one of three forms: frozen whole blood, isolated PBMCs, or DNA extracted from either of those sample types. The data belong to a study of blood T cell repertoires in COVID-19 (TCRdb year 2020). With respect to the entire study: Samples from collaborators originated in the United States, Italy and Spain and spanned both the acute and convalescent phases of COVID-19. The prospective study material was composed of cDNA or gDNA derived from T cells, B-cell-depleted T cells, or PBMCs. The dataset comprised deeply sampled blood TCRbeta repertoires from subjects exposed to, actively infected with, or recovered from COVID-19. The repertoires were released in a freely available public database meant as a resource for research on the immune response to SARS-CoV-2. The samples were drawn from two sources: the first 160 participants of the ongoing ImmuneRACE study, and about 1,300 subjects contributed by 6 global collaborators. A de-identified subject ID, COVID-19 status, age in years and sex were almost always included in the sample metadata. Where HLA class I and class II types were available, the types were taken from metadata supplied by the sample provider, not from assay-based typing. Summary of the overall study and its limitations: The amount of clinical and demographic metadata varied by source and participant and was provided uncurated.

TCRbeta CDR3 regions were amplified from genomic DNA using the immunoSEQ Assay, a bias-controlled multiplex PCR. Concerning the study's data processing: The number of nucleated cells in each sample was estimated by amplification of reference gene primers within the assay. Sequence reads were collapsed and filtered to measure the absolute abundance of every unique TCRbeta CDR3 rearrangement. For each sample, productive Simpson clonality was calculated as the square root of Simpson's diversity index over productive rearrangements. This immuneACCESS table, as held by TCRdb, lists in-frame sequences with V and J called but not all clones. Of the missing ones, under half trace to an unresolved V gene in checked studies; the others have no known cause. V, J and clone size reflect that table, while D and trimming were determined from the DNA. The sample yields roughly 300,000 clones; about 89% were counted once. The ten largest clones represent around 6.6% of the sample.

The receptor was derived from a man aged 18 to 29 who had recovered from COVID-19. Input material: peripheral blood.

The CDR3 region has the sequence CATSDRGYGYTF. The bases are TGTGCCACCAGTGACAGGGGGTATGGCTACACCTTC. The receptor chain draws on TRBV24-1 and TRBJ1-2; TRBD1 agrees with 7 junctional bases. V ends up 4 bases short and J 5 bases short, with an unmatched junction base count of 0. As encoded in the germline V gene, CDR1 is KGHDR while CDR2 is SFDVKD. Spanning cysteine to phenylalanine, the CDR3 consists of 12 amino acids. Here the CDR3 DNA is all that survives: 36 bases in frame from base 1.